The 19 T cell receptor beta chains below come from one sample, sequenced in a study of CD8 T cells in ankylosing spondylitis. TCRdb itself ran the 5' RACE reads through MiXCR, one entry per CDR3 protein. The table includes some 270,000 distinct CDR3 sequences, more than 15% detected once. The specimen was blood, either unsorted or a sorted T cell fraction (not recorded which). The receptors derive from a male donor with ankylosing spondylitis or in good health (not recorded which).

This chain uses TRBV5-5 with TRBJ2-1; tentatively, D is TRBD1 or TRBD2 (5 bases each). The ends were cut back, 4 bases at V and 8 bases at J, with 25 bases in the middle. The CDR3 length is 17 residues. CDR1 and CDR2 from the germline V gene are SGHKS and YYEKEE (reference sequence). The CDR3: CASSRGLGRDLFHEQFF. The DNA for the CDR3 is TGTGCCAGCAGCCGGGGATTGGGCAGGGATCTATTCCATGAGCAGTTCTTC. Based on the CDR3 plus reference TRBV5-5 and TRBJ2-1, the full variable domain is DAGVTQSPTHLIKTRGQQVTLRCSPISGHKSVSWYQQVLGQGPQFIFQYYEKEERGRGNFPDRFSARQFPNYSSELNVNALLLGDSALYLCASSRGLGRDLFHEQFFGPGTRLTVL.

This clonotype has at least ten counts. This chain uses TRBV5-1 with TRBJ2-2; TRBD2 aligns across 8 bases. Unmatched junction bases numbered 11, after V lost 0 bases and J lost 4 bases. CDR1 and CDR2 from the germline V gene are SGHRS and YFSETQ. CDR3 length: 18 residues. Here the CDR3 reads CASSLAFTGGPPTGELFF. The CDR3 nucleotides read TGCGCCAGCAGCTTGGCCTTCACGGGAGGGCCCCCCACCGGGGAGCTGTTTTTT.

This clonotype was counted only a few times. V and J are TRBV5-4 and TRBJ2-2, with D perhaps matching TRBD2 (5 bases). The V end was cut by 0 bases, the J end by 6 bases, with 15 bases between. CDR1 and CDR2 from the germline V gene are SGHNT and YYREEE (reference sequence). This CDR3 is built from 16 residues. For the CDR3, the DNA is TGTGCCAGCAGCTTGGGAGGTCTCGGGGTAGCCGGGGAGCTGTTTTTT. Its translation: CASSLGGLGVAGELFF.

The gene calls are TRBV20-1 and TRBJ1-5; 8 bases agree with TRBD1. Germline V CDR1 and CDR2: DFQATT, SNEGSKA (reference sequence). The CDR3 spans 15 residues. The V gene end was trimmed by 3 bases and the J gene end by 9 bases; junction bases not matched to a gene: 13. The CDR3 here is CSASPGQGCGLPQHF. The CDR3 DNA sequence: TGCAGTGCTAGTCCCGGACAGGGTTGTGGTTTGCCCCAGCATTTT.

The rearrangement uses TRBV29-1 and TRBJ2-1; TRBD2 matches 7 bases. Germline loops: CDR1 SQVTM, CDR2 ANQGSEA. The CDR3 spans 14 residues. V lost 4 bases, J lost 3 bases, and 6 bases stayed unmatched. For the CDR3, the DNA is TGCAGCGTTGTGGCTAGCGGTATCTACAATGAGCAGTTCTTC. This encodes CSVVASGIYNEQFF.

The gene calls are TRBV7-8 and TRBJ2-2, with a tentative D call TRBD2 (6 bases). Germline assignment: CDR1 SGHVS and CDR2 FQNEAQ. Trimming removed 4 bases at V and 4 bases at J, with 10 bases between. The CDR3 totals 14 residues. The CDR3 sequence is CASSSGLLTGELFF. The DNA for the CDR3 is TGTGCCAGCAGCTCGGGACTGCTCACCGGGGAGCTGTTTTTT. The whole variable domain, remainder taken from reference TRBV7-8 and TRBJ2-2, is GAGVSQSPRYKVAKRGQDVALRCDPISGHVSLFWYQQALGQGPEFLTYFQNEAQLDKSGLPSDRFFAERPEGSVSTLKIQRTQQEDSAVYLCASSSGLLTGELFFGEGSRLTVL.

This clonotype showed up just a few times. The J gene is TRBJ2-2, the V gene TRBV5-1; D is undetermined. Germline CDR1 SGHRS, CDR2 YFSETQ. This CDR3 spans 12 amino acids. Between the trimmed V and J ends, which lost 8 bases and 6 bases, there was a span of 11 bases. CDR3 coding DNA: TGCGCCAGTCGAGACGTGGCCGGGGAGCTGTTTTTT. Translation: CASRDVAGELFF.

V usage is TRBV7-9 and J usage is TRBJ2-3, with unresolved D. The CDR3 totals 13 residues. Germline CDR1 reads SEHNR; CDR2 reads FQNEAQ (reference sequence). V dropped 5 bases and J dropped 6 bases, with 12 bases sitting between them. The CDR3 protein is CASSLVASDTQYF. The CDR3 coding sequence is TGTGCCAGCAGCCTAGTAGCATCGGATACGCAGTATTTT.

V gene TRBV25-1 combines with J gene TRBJ2-7, with a possible D match to TRBD1 (5 bases). V lost 6 bases and J lost 6, with 6 bases in between. This CDR3 is built from 10 residues. Germline V gives CDR1 MGHDK, CDR2 SYGVNS. The CDR3 spells CASRGREQYF. The CDR3 DNA sequence: TGTGCCAGCAGGGGGCGCGAGCAGTACTTC.

This clonotype has more than one count but fewer than ten. The chain joins TRBV2 to TRBJ2-7; D remains ambiguous. The germline V gene encodes CDR1 SNHLY and CDR2 FYNNEI. V was pared by 7 bases and J by 6 bases, with 13 bases between. The CDR3 runs to 12 residues. The CDR3 sequence is CASTRTESEQYF. The CDR3 nucleotides read TGTGCCAGCACCCGGACCGAGTCCGAGCAGTACTTC.

This clonotype was seen more than once but under ten times. The genes are TRBV29-1 and TRBJ1-2; maybe TRBD1 (5 bases). Per the germline V gene, CDR1 is SQVTM and CDR2 is ANQGSEA. Trimming stripped 6 bases from V and 1 base from J, with 15 bases between. CDR3 length equals 14 residues. CDR3 region: CSVSGVKGNYGYTF. DNA for the CDR3: TGCAGCGTATCGGGGGTTAAGGGTAACTATGGCTACACCTTC.

This clonotype was observed a handful of times. The chain links TRBV20-1 to TRBJ2-7; D is possibly TRBD1 or TRBD2 (5 bases each). V was cut by 3 bases and J by 0 bases, with 9 bases left in between. Germline loops: CDR1 DFQATT, CDR2 SNEGSKA (reference sequence). The CDR3 runs 13 residues. CDR3 protein: CSASRDGSYEQYF. The CDR3 DNA sequence: TGCAGTGCTAGCCGGGACGGCTCCTACGAGCAGTACTTC.

The chain recombines TRBV7-9 with TRBJ2-7; 9 positions match TRBD1. The germline CDR1 and CDR2 sequences are SEHNR and FQNEAQ (reference sequence). V dropped 1 base and J dropped 3; count of bases not matched to a gene: 7. The CDR3 runs to 16 residues. The CDR3 DNA is TGTGCCAGCAGCTTAGAAGAGGACAGGGGCTACTACGAGCAGTACTTC. It codes for CASSLEEDRGYYEQYF.

This clonotype appeared once. This chain connects TRBV19 to TRBJ2-1; 8 nucleotides agree with TRBD2. In germline, CDR1 is LNHDA, CDR2 SQIVND (reference sequence). The CDR3 extends over 17 amino acids. V was pared by 2 bases and J by 2 bases, with 8 bases of the junction left unmatched. The CDR3: CASSISWTSRAYNEQFF. As DNA, the CDR3 is TGTGCCAGTAGTATATCATGGACTAGCAGGGCCTACAATGAGCAGTTCTTC.

This chain joins TRBV4-3 and TRBJ2-7; 7 nucleotides agree with TRBD1. The junction had 8 bases not matched to a gene; V was cut back by 0 bases and J by 3 bases. CDR1 is LGHNA, CDR2 YSLEER, per germline. The CDR3 sequence is 16 residues long. The CDR3 spells CASSQDRGQLRYEQYF. As DNA, the CDR3 is TGCGCCAGCAGCCAAGATAGGGGACAGCTACGCTACGAGCAGTACTTC.

The chain employs TRBV7-9 and TRBJ2-7; 10 bases map to TRBD1. The CDR3 has 12 residues. V was pared by 1 base and J by 13 bases, with 4 bases of the junction left unmatched. Germline loops: CDR1 SEHNR, CDR2 FQNEAQ (reference sequence). The CDR3 sequence is CASSLGGQGPYF. CDR3 DNA sequence: TGTGCCAGCAGCTTAGGGGGACAGGGGCCCTACTTC.

The chain joins TRBV29-1 to TRBJ2-5; 7 bases are a match to TRBD1. The germline CDR1 and CDR2 sequences are SQVTM and ANQGSEA. With V trimmed by 2 bases and J by 5 bases, 5 bases remained unmatched. CDR3 size: 13 residues. This CDR3 is CSVERQGHETQYF. The CDR3 DNA sequence: TGCAGCGTTGAACGACAGGGACACGAGACCCAGTACTTC.

This clonotype has at least ten counts. The chain recombines TRBV7-9 with TRBJ2-1; weak D call: TRBD2 (6 bases). Germline CDR1 and CDR2: SEHNR and FQNEAQ (reference sequence). V was clipped by 1 base and J by 6 bases, with 16 bases between them. The CDR3 contains 16 residues. DNA of the CDR3: TGTGCCAGCAGCTTAGTATTTCGGGAGTATATCAATGAGCAGTTCTTC. Its protein is CASSLVFREYINEQFF. Together with reference TRBV7-9 and TRBJ2-1, the CDR3 gives the full variable domain: DTGVSQNPRHKITKRGQNVTFRCDPISEHNRLYWYRQTLGQGPEFLTYFQNEAQLEKSRLLSDRFSAERPKGSFSTLEIQRTEQGDSAMYLCASSLVFREYINEQFFGPGTRLTVL.

The table lists this clonotype with a few counts. The genes are TRBV29-1 and TRBJ2-5, with a weak D call TRBD1 (5 bases). The V gene lost 7 bases and the J gene lost 0 bases, with 15 bases spanning the gap. The CDR3 is 14 amino acids. The V gene's germline CDR1 is SQVTM and CDR2 ANQGSEA. The DNA of the CDR3 is TGCAGCGCTGACGACAGAAACTACCAAGAGACCCAGTACTTC. This encodes CSADDRNYQETQYF.